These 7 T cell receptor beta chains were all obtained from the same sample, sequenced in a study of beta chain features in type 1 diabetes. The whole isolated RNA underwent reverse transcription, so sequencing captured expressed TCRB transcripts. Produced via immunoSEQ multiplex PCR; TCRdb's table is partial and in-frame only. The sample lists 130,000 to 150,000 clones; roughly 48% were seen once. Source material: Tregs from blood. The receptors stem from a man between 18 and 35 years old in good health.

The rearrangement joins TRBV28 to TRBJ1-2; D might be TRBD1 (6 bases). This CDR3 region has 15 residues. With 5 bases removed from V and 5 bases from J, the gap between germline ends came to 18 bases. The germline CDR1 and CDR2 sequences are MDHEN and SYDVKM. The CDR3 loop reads CASSIIAGGWYGYTF. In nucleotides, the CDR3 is TGTGCCAGCAGTATCATCGCGGGGGGCTGGTATGGCTACACCTTC.

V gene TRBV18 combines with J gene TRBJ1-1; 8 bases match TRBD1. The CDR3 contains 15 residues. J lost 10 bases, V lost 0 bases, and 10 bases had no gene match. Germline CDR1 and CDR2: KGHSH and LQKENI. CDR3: CASSPPGQVVEAAFF. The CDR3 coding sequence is TGTGCCAGCTCACCACCGGGACAGGTTGTAGAGGCAGCTTTCTTT.

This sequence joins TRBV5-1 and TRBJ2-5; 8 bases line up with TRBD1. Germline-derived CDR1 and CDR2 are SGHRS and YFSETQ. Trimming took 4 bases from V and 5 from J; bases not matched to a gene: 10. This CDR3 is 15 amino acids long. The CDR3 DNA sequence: TGCGCCAGCAGCCAACCTCAGGGGGCCGGGGAGACCCAGTACTTC. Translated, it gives CASSQPQGAGETQYF.

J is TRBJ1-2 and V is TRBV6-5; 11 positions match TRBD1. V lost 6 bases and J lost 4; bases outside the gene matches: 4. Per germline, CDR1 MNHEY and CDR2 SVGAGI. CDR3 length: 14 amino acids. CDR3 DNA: TGTGCCAGCAGATGGACAGGGGGCGGCTATGGCTACACCTTC. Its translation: CASRWTGGGYGYTF.

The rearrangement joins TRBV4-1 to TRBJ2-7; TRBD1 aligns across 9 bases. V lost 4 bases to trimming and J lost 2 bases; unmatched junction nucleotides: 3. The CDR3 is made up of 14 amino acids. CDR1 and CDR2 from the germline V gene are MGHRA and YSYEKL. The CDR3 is CASSPTGGAYEQYF. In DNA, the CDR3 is TGCGCCAGCAGCCCGACAGGGGGTGCCTACGAGCAGTACTTC.

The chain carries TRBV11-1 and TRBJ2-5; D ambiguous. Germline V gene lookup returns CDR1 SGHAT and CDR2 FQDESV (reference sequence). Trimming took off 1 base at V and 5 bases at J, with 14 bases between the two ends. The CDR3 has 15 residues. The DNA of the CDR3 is TGTGCCAGCAGCTTAGACCATACCCTAAGCGAGACCCAGTACTTC. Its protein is CASSLDHTLSETQYF.

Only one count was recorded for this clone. The CDR3, as DNA: TGTGCCAGCAGTTTATCGCCAGGGGCCTCCTACGAGCAGTACTTC. The encoded protein is CASSLSPGASYEQYF. The J gene is TRBJ2-7, the V gene TRBV28; perhaps TRBD1 as D (6 bases). Germline CDR1 MDHEN, CDR2 SYDVKM. The CDR3 is 15 residues long. The V gene lost 1 base and the J gene lost 0 bases, with 10 bases spanning the gap.